This T cell receptor beta chain was sequenced during a study of low-dose radiotherapy and immunotherapy resistance in tumors (dated by TCRdb to the early 2020s). In the study overall: Patients in Cohort 1 were given 0.5 Gy per fraction every 2 weeks, and the prescribed total PTV dose was 6.5 Gy. In Cohort 2, 1 Gy per fraction was delivered every two weeks, for a total of 13 Gy over 26 weeks. Patients were given nivolumab as a 240 mg flat dose every two weeks and ipilimumab at 1 mg/kg every six weeks, with both drugs delivered intravenously. Intravenous cyclophosphamide at 200 mg/m2 was administered every two weeks, one day ahead of each radiation and immunotherapy administration. Starting on cycle 1 day 1, patients took 300 mg of aspirin by mouth once daily for four cycles. Trial participants were not randomized into treatment groups. Eight patients were included in the translational analysis: three from the first dose cohort and the first five from the second dose cohort.

On this clonotype: Its target antigen remains unknown. Base-call qualities are not available, and no considerably larger clone is one nucleotide away.

What this sample's time point label stands for: after trial treatment. In light of the paper, this sample's treatment or condition label describes: LDRT plus nivolumab, ipilimumab, low-dose cyclophosphamide and aspirin (RACIN trial). Donors were enrolled in RACIN, a single-arm phase I dose-escalation trial in which nivolumab, ipilimumab, aspirin, low-dose cyclophosphamide and low-dose radiotherapy were combined. To be eligible, a patient needed to have an advanced solid tumor that was TIL-negative. The sample was run on an Illumina HiSeq 2500. To make first-strand cDNA, Superscript III was used along with a set of TRAV- and TRBV-specific primers so that both the TCRalpha and TCRbeta chains were covered. TCRs were amplified with Phusion for about 22 PCR cycles using a constant-region primer together with the adapter attached to the V primers. The isolated mRNA was amplified using the MessageAmp II aRNA Amplification Kit, with in vitro transcription performed for around 16 hours at 37 degrees C. The Dynabeads mRNA DIRECT Purification Kit was used to isolate the mRNA for TCR sequencing. Indexed Illumina adapters were added in a second Phusion PCR of approximately 25 cycles, after which AMPure XP beads were used to purify the products. The study's processing was this. Using custom Perl scripts, TCR sequences that encoded the same protein were pooled, out-of-frame sequences were dropped, and the abundance of each clonotype was calculated. TCR sequences supported by only a single read were excluded from analysis. The metrics used to describe the repertoires included Shannon entropy, Gini index, clonality, richness, and the frequency of TCRs shared between repertoires. TCRdb reanalyzed the raw reads on its own, using fastp at Q25 for trimming and MiXCR for clone calling, and kept in-frame beta chains. Rows are combined by CDR3 protein, so each entry shows the most common genes and DNA. The V and J calls, along with clone size, are taken from TCRdb and not from the paper's own processing. This sample is represented by tens of thousands of distinct CDR3 sequences; around 17% of them were singletons. The ten largest make up 1.1% to 1.5% of the sample.

The sequence was collected from a male donor with prostate cancer. The source material was PBMCs, sampled after low-dose radiotherapy plus immunotherapy.

The CDR3 here reads CASSAGGLAPSGGQFF. The sequence in DNA is TGTGCCAGCAGCGCGGGGGGACTAGCGCCCTCAGGGGGGCAGTTCTTC. This chain is built from TRBV9 and TRBJ2-1; TRBD2 matches 10 bases in the middle. The cysteine opens and the phenylalanine closes a CDR3 of 16 amino acids. Only the CDR3 portion is preserved as DNA: 48 bases, with reading frame beginning at the first base. V is cut back by 3 bases and J by 12 bases, with 15 bases in the junction unmatched. CDR1 and CDR2, looked up from the germline V gene, are SGDLS and YYNGEE.